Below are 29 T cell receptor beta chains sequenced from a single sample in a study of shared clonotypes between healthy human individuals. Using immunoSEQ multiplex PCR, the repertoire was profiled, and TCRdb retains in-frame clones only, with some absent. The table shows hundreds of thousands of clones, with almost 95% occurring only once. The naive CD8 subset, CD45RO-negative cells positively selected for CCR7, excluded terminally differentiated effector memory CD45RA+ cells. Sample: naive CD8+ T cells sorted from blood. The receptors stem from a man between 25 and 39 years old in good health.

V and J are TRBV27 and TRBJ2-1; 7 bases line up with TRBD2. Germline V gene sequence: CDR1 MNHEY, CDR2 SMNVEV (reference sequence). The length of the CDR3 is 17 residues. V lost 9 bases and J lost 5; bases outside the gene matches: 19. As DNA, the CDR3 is TGTGCCAGTAAACAGACGATGGCGGGAGCGGCCAACAATGAGCAGTTCTTC. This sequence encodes CASKQTMAGAANNEQFF.

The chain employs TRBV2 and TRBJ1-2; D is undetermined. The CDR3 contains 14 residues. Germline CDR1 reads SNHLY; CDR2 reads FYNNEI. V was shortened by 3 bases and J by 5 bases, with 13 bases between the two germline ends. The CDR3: CASSDKPILYGYTF. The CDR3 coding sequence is TGTGCCAGCAGTGACAAACCCATTCTTTATGGCTACACCTTC.

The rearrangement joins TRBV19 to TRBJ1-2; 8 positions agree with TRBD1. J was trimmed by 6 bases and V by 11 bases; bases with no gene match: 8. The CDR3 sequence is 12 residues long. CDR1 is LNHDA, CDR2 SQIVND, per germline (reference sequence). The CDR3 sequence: CAEDRVGHGYTF. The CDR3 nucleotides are TGTGCCGAGGACAGGGTGGGCCATGGCTACACCTTC.

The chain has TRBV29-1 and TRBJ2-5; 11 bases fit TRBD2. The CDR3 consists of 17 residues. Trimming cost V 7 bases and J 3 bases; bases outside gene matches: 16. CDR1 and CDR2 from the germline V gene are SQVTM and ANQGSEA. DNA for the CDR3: TGCAGCGGTAGCGGGAGGGCCACACCTAGGGGTGAAGAGACCCAGTACTTC. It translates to CSGSGRATPRGEETQYF.

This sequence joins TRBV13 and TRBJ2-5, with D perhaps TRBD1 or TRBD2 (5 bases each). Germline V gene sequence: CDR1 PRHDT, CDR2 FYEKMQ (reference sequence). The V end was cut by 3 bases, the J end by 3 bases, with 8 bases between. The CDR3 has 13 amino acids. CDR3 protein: CASSFQGEETQYF. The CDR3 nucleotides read TGTGCCAGCAGCTTCCAGGGAGAAGAGACCCAGTACTTC. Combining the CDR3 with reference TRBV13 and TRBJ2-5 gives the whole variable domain AAGVIQSPRHLIKEKRETATLKCYPIPRHDTVYWYQQGPGQDPQFLISFYEKMQSDKGSIPDRFSAQQFSDYHSELNMSSLELGDSALYFCASSFQGEETQYFGPGTRLLVL.

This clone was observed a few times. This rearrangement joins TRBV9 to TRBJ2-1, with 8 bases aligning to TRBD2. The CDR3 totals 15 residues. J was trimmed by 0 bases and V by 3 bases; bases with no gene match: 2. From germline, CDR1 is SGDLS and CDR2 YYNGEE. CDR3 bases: TGTGCCAGCAGCGCCAGCGGGAGCTCCTACAATGAGCAGTTCTTC. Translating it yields CASSASGSSYNEQFF.

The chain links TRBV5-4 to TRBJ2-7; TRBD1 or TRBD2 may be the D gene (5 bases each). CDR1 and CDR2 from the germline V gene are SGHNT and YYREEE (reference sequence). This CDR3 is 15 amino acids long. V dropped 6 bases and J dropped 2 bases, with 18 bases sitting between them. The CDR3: CASKSRAGNTYEQYF. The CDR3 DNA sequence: TGTGCCAGCAAATCGAGGGCAGGGAACACCTACGAGCAGTACTTC.

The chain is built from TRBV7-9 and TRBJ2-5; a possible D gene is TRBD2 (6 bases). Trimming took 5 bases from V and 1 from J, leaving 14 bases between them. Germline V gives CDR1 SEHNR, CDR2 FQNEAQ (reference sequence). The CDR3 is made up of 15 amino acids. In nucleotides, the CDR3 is TGTGCCAGCAGCGACTACTTAGCGGCCCAAGAGACCCAGTACTTC. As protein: CASSDYLAAQETQYF.

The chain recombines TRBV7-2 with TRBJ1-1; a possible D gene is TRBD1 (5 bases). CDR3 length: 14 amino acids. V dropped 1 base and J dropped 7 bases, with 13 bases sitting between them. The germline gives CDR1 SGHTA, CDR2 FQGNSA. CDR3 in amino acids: CASSLVDSLLEAFF. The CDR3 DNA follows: TGTGCCAGCAGCTTAGTCGACAGTCTACTTGAAGCTTTCTTT.

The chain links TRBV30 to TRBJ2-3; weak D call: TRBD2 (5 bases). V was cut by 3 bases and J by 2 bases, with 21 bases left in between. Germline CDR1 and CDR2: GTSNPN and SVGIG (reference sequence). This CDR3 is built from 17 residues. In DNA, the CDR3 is TGTGCCTGGAGGGGAGCCTCACCCCATGGGCACACAGATACGCAGTATTTT. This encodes CAWRGASPHGHTDTQYF.

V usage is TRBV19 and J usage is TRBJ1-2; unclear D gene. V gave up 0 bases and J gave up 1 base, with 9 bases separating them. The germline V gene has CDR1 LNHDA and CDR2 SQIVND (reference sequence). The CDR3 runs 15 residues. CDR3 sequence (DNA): TGTGCCAGTAGTATAGAACCCCGGATTAACTATGGCTACACCTTC. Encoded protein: CASSIEPRINYGYTF. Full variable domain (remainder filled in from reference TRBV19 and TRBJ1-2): DGGITQSPKYLFRKEGQNVTLSCEQNLNHDAMYWYRQDPGQGLRLIYYSQIVNDFQKGDIAEGYSVSREKKESFPLTVTSAQKNPTAFYLCASSIEPRINYGYTFGSGTRLTVV.

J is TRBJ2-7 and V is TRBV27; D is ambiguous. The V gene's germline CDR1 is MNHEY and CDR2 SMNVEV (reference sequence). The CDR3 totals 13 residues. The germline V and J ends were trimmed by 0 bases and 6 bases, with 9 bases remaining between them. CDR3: CASSLSATLEQYF. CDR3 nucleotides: TGTGCCAGCAGTTTATCAGCTACCCTCGAGCAGTACTTC.

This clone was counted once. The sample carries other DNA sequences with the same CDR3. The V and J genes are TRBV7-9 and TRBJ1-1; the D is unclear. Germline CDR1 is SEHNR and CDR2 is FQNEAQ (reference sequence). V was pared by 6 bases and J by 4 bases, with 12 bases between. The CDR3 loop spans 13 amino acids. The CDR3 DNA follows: TGTGCCAGCAGTTTGGAGGGTTCCACTGAAGCTTTCTTT. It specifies CASSLEGSTEAFF.

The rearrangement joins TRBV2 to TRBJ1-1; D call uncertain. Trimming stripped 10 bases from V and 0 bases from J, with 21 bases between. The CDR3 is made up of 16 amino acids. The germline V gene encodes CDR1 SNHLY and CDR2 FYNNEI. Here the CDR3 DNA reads TGTGCCACCAGAGGTACAGCCCTCCCTATGAACACTGAAGCTTTCTTT. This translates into CATRGTALPMNTEAFF.

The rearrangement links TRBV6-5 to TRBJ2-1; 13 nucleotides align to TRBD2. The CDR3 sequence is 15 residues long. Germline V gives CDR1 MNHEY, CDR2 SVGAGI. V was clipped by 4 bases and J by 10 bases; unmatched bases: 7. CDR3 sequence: CASSSRLAGGWEQFF. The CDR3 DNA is TGTGCCAGCAGTTCTAGACTAGCGGGAGGTTGGGAGCAGTTCTTC.

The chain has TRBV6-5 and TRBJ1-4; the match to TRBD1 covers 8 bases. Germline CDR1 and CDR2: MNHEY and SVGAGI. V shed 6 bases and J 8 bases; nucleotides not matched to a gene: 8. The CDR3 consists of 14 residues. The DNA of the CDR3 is TGTGCCAGCAGCCCCGGACAGGGTGGCGAAAAACTGTTTTTT. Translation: CASSPGQGGEKLFF.

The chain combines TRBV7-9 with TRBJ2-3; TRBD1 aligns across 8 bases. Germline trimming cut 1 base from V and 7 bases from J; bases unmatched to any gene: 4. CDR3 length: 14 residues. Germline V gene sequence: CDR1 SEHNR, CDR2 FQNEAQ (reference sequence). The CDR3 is CASSLEDRGYTQYF. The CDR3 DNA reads TGTGCCAGCAGCTTAGAAGACAGGGGATATACGCAGTATTTT.

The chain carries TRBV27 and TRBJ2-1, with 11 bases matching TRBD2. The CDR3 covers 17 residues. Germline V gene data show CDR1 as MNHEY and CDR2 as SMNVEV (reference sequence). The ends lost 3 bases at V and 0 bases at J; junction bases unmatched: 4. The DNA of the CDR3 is TGTGCCAGCAGTTTCCTAGCGGGAGGCAACTCCTACAATGAGCAGTTCTTC. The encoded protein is CASSFLAGGNSYNEQFF.

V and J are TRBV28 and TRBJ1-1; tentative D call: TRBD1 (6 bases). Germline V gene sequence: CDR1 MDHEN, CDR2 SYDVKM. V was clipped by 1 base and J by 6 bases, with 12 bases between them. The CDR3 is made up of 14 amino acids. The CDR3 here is CASSLFRGSSEAFF. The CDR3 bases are TGTGCCAGCAGTTTATTCAGGGGCTCCTCTGAAGCTTTCTTT.

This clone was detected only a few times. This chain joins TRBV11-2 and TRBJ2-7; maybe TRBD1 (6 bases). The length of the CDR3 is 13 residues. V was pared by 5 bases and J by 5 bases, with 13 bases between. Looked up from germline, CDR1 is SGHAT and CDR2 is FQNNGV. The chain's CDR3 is CASSLTGIDEQYF. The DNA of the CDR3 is TGTGCCAGCAGCCTAACAGGGATCGACGAGCAGTACTTC.

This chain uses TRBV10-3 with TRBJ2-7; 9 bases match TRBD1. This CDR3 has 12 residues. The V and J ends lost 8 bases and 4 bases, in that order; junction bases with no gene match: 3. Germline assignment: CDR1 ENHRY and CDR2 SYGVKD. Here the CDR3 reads CAIGTGSYEQYF. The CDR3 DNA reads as TGTGCCATCGGGACAGGGAGTTACGAGCAGTACTTC.

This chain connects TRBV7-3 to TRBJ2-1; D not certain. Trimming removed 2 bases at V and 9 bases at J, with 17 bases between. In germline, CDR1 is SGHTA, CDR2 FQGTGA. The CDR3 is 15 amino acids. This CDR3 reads CASSLSGNTRGEQFF. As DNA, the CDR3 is TGTGCCAGCAGCTTATCCGGAAACACAAGAGGTGAGCAGTTCTTC. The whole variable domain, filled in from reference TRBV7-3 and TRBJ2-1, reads GAGVSQTPSNKVTEKGKYVELRCDPISGHTALYWYRQSLGQGPEFLIYFQGTGAADDSGLPNDRFFAVRPEGSVSTLKIQRTERGDSAVYLCASSLSGNTRGEQFFGPGTRLTVL.

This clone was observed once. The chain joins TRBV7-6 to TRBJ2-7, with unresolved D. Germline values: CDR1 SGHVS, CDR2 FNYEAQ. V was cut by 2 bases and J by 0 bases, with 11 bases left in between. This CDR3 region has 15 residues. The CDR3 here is CASSLSRNISYEQYF. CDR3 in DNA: TGTGCCAGCAGCTTATCGAGAAATATCTCCTACGAGCAGTACTTC.

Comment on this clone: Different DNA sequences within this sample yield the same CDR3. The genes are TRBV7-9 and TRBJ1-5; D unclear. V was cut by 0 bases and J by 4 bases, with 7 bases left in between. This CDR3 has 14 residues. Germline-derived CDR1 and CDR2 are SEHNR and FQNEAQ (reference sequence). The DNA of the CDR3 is TGTGCCAGCAGCTTAGCGGTCGGAAATCAGCCCCAGCATTTT. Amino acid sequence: CASSLAVGNQPQHF.

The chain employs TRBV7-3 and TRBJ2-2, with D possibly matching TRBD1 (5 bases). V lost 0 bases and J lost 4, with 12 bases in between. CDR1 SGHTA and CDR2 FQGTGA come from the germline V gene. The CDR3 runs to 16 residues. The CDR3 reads CASSLTRQGRTGELFF. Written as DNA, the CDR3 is TGTGCCAGCAGCTTAACCCGGCAGGGCCGCACCGGGGAGCTGTTTTTT.

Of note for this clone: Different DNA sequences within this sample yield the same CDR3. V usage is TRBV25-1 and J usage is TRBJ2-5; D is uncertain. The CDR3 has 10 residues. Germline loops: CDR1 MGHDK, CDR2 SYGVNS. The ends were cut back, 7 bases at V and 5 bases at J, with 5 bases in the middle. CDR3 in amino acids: CASKGETQYF. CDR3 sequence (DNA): TGTGCCAGCAAGGGCGAGACCCAGTACTTC.

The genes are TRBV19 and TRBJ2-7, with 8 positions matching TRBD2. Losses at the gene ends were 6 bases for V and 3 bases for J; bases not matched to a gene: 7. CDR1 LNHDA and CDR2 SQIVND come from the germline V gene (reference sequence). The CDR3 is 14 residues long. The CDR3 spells CASRLSGTSYEQYF. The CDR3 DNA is TGTGCCAGTAGATTGTCCGGGACTAGCTACGAGCAGTACTTC.

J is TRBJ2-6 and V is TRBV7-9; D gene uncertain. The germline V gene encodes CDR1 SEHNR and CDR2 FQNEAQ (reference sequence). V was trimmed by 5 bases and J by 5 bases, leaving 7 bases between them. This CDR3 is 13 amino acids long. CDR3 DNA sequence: TGTGCCAGCAGCCCGGGCTGGGCCAACGTCCTGACTTTC. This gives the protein CASSPGWANVLTF.

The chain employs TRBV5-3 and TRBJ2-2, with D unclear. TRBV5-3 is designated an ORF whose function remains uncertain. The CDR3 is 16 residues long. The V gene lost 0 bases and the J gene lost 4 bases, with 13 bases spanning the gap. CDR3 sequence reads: CARSLEGPTTTGELFF. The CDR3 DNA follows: TGTGCCAGAAGCTTGGAAGGCCCTACCACCACCGGGGAGCTGTTTTTT.